A selection of T cell receptor beta chains follows, all from one sample in a study of blood T cell repertoires in COVID-19. TCRdb's table, derived via immunoSEQ multiplex PCR, lists solely in-frame clones and lacks some. This sample has 200,000 to 250,000 clones, with 88% found just once. The material sequenced was PBMCs or T cells enriched from blood (not recorded which). The receptors derive from a woman aged 30 to 39 who had been exposed to COVID-19. The CDR3 runs from the conserved cysteine through the conserved F or W. A D gene is named only where the DNA matches it firmly. Clone size is stated in some rows and not others, as once, few, many or a class when expanded.

TRBJ1-5 TRBV28 NA NA CASSFTRGQPQHF TGTGCCAGCAGTTTCACCAGGGGTCAGCCCCAGCATTTT
TRBJ1-2 TRBV6-4 NA NA CASSDAEGYGYTF TGTGCCAGCAGTGACGCGGAGGGCTATGGCTACACCTTC
TRBJ1-3 TRBV15 NA NA CATSRVEGGGNTIYF TGTGCCACCAGCAGAGTGGAGGGCGGGGGAAACACCATATATTTT
TRBJ1-3 TRBV19 NA NA CASSILTTGNTIYF TGTGCCAGTAGTATATTGACAACTGGAAACACCATATATTTT
TRBJ2-2 TRBV7-9 NA TRBD2 CASSPGLVAGELFF TGTGCCAGCAGCCCAGGACTAGTGGCCGGGGAGCTGTTTTTT
TRBJ1-2 TRBV2 NA TRBD1 CASAGGRYYGYTF TGTGCCAGCGCAGGGGGCCGCTACTATGGCTACACCTTC
TRBJ1-2 TRBV7-9 NA NA CASSLGAGNYGYTF TGTGCCAGCAGCTTAGGCGCAGGGAACTATGGCTACACCTTC
TRBJ2-3 TRBV27 NA TRBD2 CASSRTRLAGRTDTQYF TGTGCCAGCAGTCGAACCAGACTAGCGGGACGCACAGATACGCAGTATTTT
TRBJ2-7 TRBV27 NA TRBD1 CASSSWDRGTEQYF TGTGCCAGCAGTTCCTGGGACAGGGGGACCGAGCAGTACTTC
TRBJ2-2 TRBV9 NA NA CASSGRGNTGELFF TGTGCCAGCAGCGGGAGGGGGAACACCGGGGAGCTGTTTTTT
TRBJ2-7 TRBV5-1 once TRBD1 CASSMLDTGGFSYF TGCGCCAGCAGCATGCTTGATACAGGGGGCTTCTCGTACTTC
TRBJ2-5 TRBV19 NA NA CASSINVLAGPQYF TGTGCCAGTAGTATAAACGTACTAGCAGGCCCCCAGTACTTC
TRBJ1-4 TRBV4-2 NA NA CASSQGARGSEKLFF TGTGCCAGCAGCCAGGGGGCCAGGGGCAGCGAAAAACTGTTTTTT
TRBJ2-7 TRBV5-8 once TRBD1 CASSLRDRRIYEQYF TGTGCCAGCAGCTTGAGGGACAGGCGTATCTACGAGCAGTACTTC
TRBJ1-6 TRBV10-3 NA NA CAISESQGGGSPLHF TGTGCCATCAGTGAGTCACAGGGAGGGGGATCACCCCTCCACTTT
TRBJ2-3 TRBV5-1 NA NA CASSLERPATDTQYF TGCGCCAGCAGTCTAGAGCGCCCTGCGACAGATACGCAGTATTTT
TRBJ1-2 TRBV5-1 once TRBD1 CASSNPTGAGYTF TGCGCCAGCAGCAACCCAACAGGGGCTGGCTACACCTTC
TRBJ1-1 TRBV24-1 NA NA CATSDLGETEAFF TGTGCCACCAGTGATTTAGGGGAAACTGAAGCTTTCTTT
TRBJ2-7 TRBV25-1 NA TRBD2 CASSESPGLAGDSYEQYF TGTGCCAGCAGTGAATCACCGGGACTAGCGGGGGATTCCTACGAGCAGTACTTC
TRBJ2-7 TRBV4-1 once TRBD1 CASSMRQGSSYEQYF TGCGCCAGCAGCATGCGACAGGGGAGCTCCTACGAGCAGTACTTC
TRBJ1-1 TRBV4-1 NA NA CASSQDLTSMNTEAFF TGCGCCAGCAGCCAAGATTTAACGAGCATGAACACTGAAGCTTTCTTT
TRBJ1-4 TRBV7-9 NA TRBD1 CASSLGQGWEKLFF TGTGCCAGCAGCTTAGGACAGGGGTGGGAAAAACTGTTTTTT
TRBJ2-7 TRBV6-4 NA TRBD1 CASSDPPTGSIDEQYF TGTGCCAGCAGTGACCCCCCGACAGGGTCTATCGACGAGCAGTACTTC
TRBJ2-3 TRBV19 NA TRBD1 CASTVGTGVDTQYF TGTGCCAGTACCGTCGGGACAGGGGTAGATACGCAGTATTTT
TRBJ2-3 TRBV20-1 once NA CSASEGEGTDTQYF TGCAGTGCCAGTGAGGGGGAGGGCACAGATACGCAGTATTTT
TRBJ2-3 TRBV24-1 NA NA CATSDQDRGGDTQYF TGTGCCACCAGTGACCAGGACAGAGGTGGAGATACGCAGTATTTT
TRBJ1-1 TRBV11-3 NA NA CASRRQGGEAFF TGTGCCAGCAGACGCCAGGGCGGTGAAGCTTTCTTT
TRBJ1-5 TRBV7-2 NA NA CASSLGQSNQPQHF TGTGCCAGCAGCTTGGGGCAGAGCAATCAGCCCCAGCATTTT
TRBJ2-3 TRBV19 NA TRBD2 CASSRASGIGTDTQYF TGTGCCAGTAGTCGCGCTAGCGGGATCGGGACAGATACGCAGTATTTT
TRBJ2-1 TRBV4-2 NA NA CASSQTGSNEQFF TGTGCCAGCAGCCAAACAGGGAGCAATGAGCAGTTCTTC
TRBJ1-1 TRBV19 NA NA CASSVQGPNTEAFF TGTGCCAGTAGTGTGCAGGGGCCGAACACTGAAGCTTTCTTT
TRBJ1-2 TRBV5-4 NA NA CASSLDRREGYGYTF TGTGCCAGCAGCTTGGATCGCAGGGAGGGGTATGGCTACACCTTC
TRBJ1-1 TRBV6-5 NA TRBD1 CASSRQGGGEAFF TGTGCCAGCAGTCGACAGGGAGGCGGTGAAGCTTTCTTT
TRBJ2-5 TRBV7-6 NA NA CASSLGGASVETQYF TGTGCCAGCAGCTTAGGTGGGGCTAGCGTTGAGACCCAGTACTTC
TRBJ1-4 TRBV5-1 few NA CASSLENAAGAEKLFF TGCGCCAGCAGCTTGGAAAATGCCGCGGGGGCAGAAAAACTGTTTTTT
TRBJ2-1 TRBV15 NA TRBD1 CATSRQGQGDNEQFF TGTGCCACCAGCAGGCAGGGACAGGGAGACAATGAGCAGTTCTTC
TRBJ2-5 TRBV27 few NA CASSFYSGKETQYF TGTGCCAGCAGTTTCTATAGCGGAAAAGAGACCCAGTACTTC
TRBJ2-5 TRBV4-2 NA TRBD2 CASSQGAGATETQYF TGTGCCAGCAGCCAAGGAGCGGGAGCAACTGAGACCCAGTACTTC
TRBJ2-5 TRBV20-1 NA TRBD2 CSASPSTTSGRGTQYF TGCAGTGCTAGTCCCTCGACGACTAGCGGGAGGGGAACCCAGTACTTC
TRBJ2-7 TRBV12-3/TRBV12-4 NA NA CASRGGPYEQYF TGTGCCAGCAGAGGCGGGCCCTACGAGCAGTACTTC
TRBJ1-2 TRBV9 NA NA CASSVEGAATGDGYTF TGTGCCAGCAGCGTAGAAGGTGCGGCGACAGGAGATGGCTACACCTTC
TRBJ2-7 TRBV5-1 NA TRBD2 CASSYHTRLAGVYEQYF TGCGCCAGCAGCTATCATACTCGACTAGCGGGTGTCTACGAGCAGTACTTC
TRBJ2-2 TRBV3-1/TRBV3-2 NA TRBD1 CASSLAGGQGFTGELFF TGTGCCAGCAGCCTCGCTGGGGGACAGGGGTTCACCGGGGAGCTGTTTTTT
TRBJ2-3 TRBV19 once NA CASRAFRGVGTDTQYF TGTGCCAGTAGAGCCTTCAGGGGGGTTGGCACAGATACGCAGTATTTT
TRBJ2-1 TRBV2 NA TRBD2 CASQEREDHNEQFF TGTGCCAGCCAGGAGCGGGAGGACCACAATGAGCAGTTCTTC
TRBJ2-4 TRBV4-1 NA TRBD1 CASSHPEDRGPFKNIQYF TGCGCCAGCAGCCATCCCGAAGACAGGGGGCCTTTCAAAAACATTCAGTACTTC
TRBJ2-7 TRBV19 NA NA CASSRQGPSIYEQYF TGTGCCAGTAGTCGTCAGGGGCCCTCGATCTACGAGCAGTACTTC
TRBJ2-5 TRBV30 NA NA CAWNARWAAKETQYF TGTGCCTGGAACGCCCGCTGGGCAGCTAAAGAGACCCAGTACTTC
TRBJ2-1 TRBV7-2 NA NA CASSLEASVGEQFF TGTGCCAGCAGCTTAGAGGCTAGCGTGGGTGAGCAGTTCTTC
TRBJ2-1 TRBV19 NA TRBD1 CASSFGTGGYNEQFF TGTGCCAGTAGTTTTGGAACAGGGGGTTACAATGAGCAGTTCTTC
TRBJ1-2 TRBV28 NA TRBD1 CASSLWRSGQGNRGYTF TGTGCCAGCAGTTTATGGAGATCGGGACAGGGGAACCGAGGCTACACCTTC
TRBJ2-1 TRBV12-3/TRBV12-4 NA NA CASSLANEQFF TGTGCCAGCAGCCTAGCAAATGAGCAGTTCTTC
TRBJ1-6 TRBV28 NA NA CASSRTGLNSPLHF TGTGCCAGCAGTCGAACAGGGCTTAATTCACCCCTCCACTTT
TRBJ2-6 TRBV5-1 NA TRBD1 CASSDGTGGLSGANVLTF TGCGCCAGCAGCGATGGGACAGGGGGTCTCTCTGGGGCCAACGTCCTGACTTTC
TRBJ1-2 TRBV12-3/TRBV12-4 NA NA CASSPSGDSYTF TGTGCCAGCAGCCCATCAGGGGACAGCTACACCTTC